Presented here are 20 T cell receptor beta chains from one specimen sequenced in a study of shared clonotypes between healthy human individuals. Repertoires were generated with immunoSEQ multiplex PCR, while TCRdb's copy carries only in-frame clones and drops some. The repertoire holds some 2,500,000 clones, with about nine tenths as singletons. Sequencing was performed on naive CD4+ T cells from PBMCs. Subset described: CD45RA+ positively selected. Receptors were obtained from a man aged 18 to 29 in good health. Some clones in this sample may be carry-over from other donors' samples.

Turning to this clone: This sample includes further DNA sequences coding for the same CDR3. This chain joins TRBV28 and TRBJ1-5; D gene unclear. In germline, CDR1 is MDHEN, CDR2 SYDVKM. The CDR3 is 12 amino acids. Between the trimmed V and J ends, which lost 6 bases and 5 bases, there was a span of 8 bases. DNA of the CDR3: TGTGCCAGCAGCTTAGGGCATCAGCCCCAGCATTTT. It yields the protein CASSLGHQPQHF.

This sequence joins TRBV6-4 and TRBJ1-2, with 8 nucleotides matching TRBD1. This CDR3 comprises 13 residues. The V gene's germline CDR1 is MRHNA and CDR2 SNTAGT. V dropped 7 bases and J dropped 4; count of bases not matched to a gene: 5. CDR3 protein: CASNRQGRYGYTF. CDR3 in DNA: TGTGCCAGCAACCGACAGGGGCGCTATGGCTACACCTTC.

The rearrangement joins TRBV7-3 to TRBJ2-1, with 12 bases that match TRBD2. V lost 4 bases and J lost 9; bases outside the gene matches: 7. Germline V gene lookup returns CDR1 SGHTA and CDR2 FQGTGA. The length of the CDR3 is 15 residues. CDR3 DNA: TGTGCCAGCAGCTCATCGACTAGCGGGAGAGGTGAGCAGTTCTTC. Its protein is CASSSSTSGRGEQFF.

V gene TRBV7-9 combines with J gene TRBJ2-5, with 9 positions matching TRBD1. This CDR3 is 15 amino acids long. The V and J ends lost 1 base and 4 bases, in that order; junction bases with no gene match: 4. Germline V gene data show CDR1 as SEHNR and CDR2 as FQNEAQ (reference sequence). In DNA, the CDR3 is TGTGCCAGCAGCTTAGGGGACAGGGCCAGAGAGACCCAGTACTTC. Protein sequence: CASSLGDRARETQYF.

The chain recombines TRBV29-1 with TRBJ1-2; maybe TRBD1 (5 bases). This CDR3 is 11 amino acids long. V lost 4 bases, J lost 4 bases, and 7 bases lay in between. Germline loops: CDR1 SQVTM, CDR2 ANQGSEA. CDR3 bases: TGCAGCGTTGTCGGGGGCTATGGCTACACCTTC. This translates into CSVVGGYGYTF.

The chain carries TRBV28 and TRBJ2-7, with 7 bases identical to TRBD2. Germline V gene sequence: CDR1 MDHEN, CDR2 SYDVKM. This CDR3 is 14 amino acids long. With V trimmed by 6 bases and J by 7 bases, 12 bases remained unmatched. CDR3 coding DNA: TGTGCCAGCAGACTAGCGACCTCTATAGTGGAGCAGTACTTC. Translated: CASRLATSIVEQYF. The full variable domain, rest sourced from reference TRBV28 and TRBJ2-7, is DVKVTQSSRYLVKRTGEKVFLECVQDMDHENMFWYRQDPGLGLRLIYFSYDVKMKEKGDIPEGYSVSREKKERFSLILESASTNQTSMYLCASRLATSIVEQYFGPGTRLTVT.

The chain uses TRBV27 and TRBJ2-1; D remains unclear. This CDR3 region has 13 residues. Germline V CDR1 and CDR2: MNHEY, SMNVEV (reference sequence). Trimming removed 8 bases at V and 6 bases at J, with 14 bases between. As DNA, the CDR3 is TGTGCCAGCCGCTGGGCCGGAGCCAATGAGCAGTTCTTC. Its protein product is CASRWAGANEQFF.

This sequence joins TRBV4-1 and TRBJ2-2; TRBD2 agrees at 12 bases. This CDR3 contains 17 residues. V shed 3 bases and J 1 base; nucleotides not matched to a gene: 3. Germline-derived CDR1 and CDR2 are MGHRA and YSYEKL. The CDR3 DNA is TGCGCCAGCAGCCAGAGGACTAGCGGGAAGAACACCGGGGAGCTGTTTTTT. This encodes CASSQRTSGKNTGELFF.

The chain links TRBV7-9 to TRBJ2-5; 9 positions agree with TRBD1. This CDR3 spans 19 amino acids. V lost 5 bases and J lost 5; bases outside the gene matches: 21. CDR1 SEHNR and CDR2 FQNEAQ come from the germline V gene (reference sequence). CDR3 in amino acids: CASSQARGSGQGYRETQYF. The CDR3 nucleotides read TGTGCCAGCAGCCAGGCAAGGGGTTCGGGACAGGGTTATCGGGAGACCCAGTACTTC.

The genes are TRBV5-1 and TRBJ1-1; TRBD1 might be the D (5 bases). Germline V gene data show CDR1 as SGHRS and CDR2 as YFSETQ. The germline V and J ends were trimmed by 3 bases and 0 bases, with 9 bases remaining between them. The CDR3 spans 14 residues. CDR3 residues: CASSSGRLNTEAFF. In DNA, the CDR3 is TGCGCCAGCAGCTCGGGACGGTTGAACACTGAAGCTTTCTTT.

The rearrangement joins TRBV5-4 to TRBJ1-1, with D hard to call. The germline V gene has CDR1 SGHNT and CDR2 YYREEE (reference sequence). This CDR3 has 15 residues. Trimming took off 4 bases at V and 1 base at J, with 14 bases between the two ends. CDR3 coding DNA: TGTGCCAGCAGCCCTTGGACGGTTTCGAACACTGAAGCTTTCTTT. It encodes CASSPWTVSNTEAFF. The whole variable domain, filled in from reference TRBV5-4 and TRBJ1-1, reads ETGVTQSPTHLIKTRGQQVTLRCSSQSGHNTVSWYQQALGQGPQFIFQYYREEENGRGNFPPRFSGLQFPNYSSELNVNALELDDSALYLCASSPWTVSNTEAFFGQGTRLTVV.

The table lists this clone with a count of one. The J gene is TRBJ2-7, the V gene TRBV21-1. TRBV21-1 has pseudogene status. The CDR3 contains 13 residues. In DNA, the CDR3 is TGTGCCAGCAGCAAAGCAAGCTCCTACGAGCAGTACTTC. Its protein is CASSKASSYEQYF.

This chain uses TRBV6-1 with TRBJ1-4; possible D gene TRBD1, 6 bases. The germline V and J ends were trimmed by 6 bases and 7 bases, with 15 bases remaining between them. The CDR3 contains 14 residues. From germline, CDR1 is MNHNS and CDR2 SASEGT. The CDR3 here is CASSPGGNGEKLFF. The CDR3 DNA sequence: TGTGCCAGCAGCCCGGGGGGCAACGGTGAAAAACTGTTTTTT.

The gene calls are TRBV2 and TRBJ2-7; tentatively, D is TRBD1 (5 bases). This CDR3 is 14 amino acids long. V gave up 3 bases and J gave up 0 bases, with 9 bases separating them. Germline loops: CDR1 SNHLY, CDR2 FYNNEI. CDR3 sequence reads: CASSDQGNSYEQYF. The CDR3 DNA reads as TGTGCCAGCAGTGACCAGGGAAACTCCTACGAGCAGTACTTC.

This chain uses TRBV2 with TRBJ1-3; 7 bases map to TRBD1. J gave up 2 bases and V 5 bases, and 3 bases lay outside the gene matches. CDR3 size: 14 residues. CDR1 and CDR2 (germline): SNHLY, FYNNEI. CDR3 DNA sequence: TGTGCCAGCAGTCAACAGGGGACTGGAAACACCATATATTTT. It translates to CASSQQGTGNTIYF.

This CDR3 reads CASSWTGAGSGELFF. For the CDR3, the DNA is TGTGCCAGCAGCTGGACAGGGGCGGGTTCCGGGGAGCTGTTTTTT. The chain combines TRBV7-2 with TRBJ2-2; TRBD1 aligns across 9 bases. This CDR3 region has 15 residues. The V segment lost 4 bases and the J segment 6 bases; nucleotides outside the gene matches: 6. In germline, CDR1 is SGHTA, CDR2 FQGNSA.

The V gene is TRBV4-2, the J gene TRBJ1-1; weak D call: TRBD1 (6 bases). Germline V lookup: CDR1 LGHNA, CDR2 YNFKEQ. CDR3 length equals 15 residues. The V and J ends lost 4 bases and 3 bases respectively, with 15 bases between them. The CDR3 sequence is CASSRSTGQYTEAFF. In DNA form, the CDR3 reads TGTGCCAGCAGCCGGTCGACAGGCCAGTACACTGAAGCTTTCTTT.

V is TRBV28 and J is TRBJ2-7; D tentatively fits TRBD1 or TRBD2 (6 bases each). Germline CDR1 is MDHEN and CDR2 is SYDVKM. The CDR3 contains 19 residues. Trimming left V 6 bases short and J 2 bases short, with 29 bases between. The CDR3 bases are TGTGCCAGCAGCCGAATGTTGGGGTCGTTGGGGGGCGCAACCTACGAGCAGTACTTC. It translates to CASSRMLGSLGGATYEQYF.

The CDR3, as DNA: TGTGCCAGCAGCTTAGAGGGGGCGGGGGATACGCAGTATTTT. It specifies CASSLEGAGDTQYF. This chain connects TRBV7-9 to TRBJ2-3; TRBD1 is a possible D gene (7 bases). V lost 1 base to trimming and J lost 6 bases, with 11 bases between them. Germline assignment: CDR1 SEHNR and CDR2 FQNEAQ (reference sequence). This CDR3 contains 14 residues. Drawing the rest from reference TRBV7-9 and TRBJ2-3, the complete variable domain is DTGVSQNPRHKITKRGQNVTFRCDPISEHNRLYWYRQTLGQGPEFLTYFQNEAQLEKSRLLSDRFSAERPKGSFSTLEIQRTEQGDSAMYLCASSLEGAGDTQYFGPGTRLTVL.

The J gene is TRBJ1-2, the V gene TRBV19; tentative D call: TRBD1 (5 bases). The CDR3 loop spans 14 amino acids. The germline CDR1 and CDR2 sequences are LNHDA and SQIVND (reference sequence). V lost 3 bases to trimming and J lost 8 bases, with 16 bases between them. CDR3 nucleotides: TGTGCCAGTAGTATCTCCCAGGGACCGTGGGGCTACACCTTC. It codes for CASSISQGPWGYTF.